A selection of T cell receptor beta chains follows, all from one sample in a study of cytomegalovirus exposure and HLA in healthy donors. This table comes from immunoSEQ multiplex PCR, and its TCRdb copy is limited to in-frame clones, with some not included. The sample contains 160,000 or so clones, 82% of which appear only once. The source material was PBMCs. Receptor source: a woman aged 50 to 60 in good health and CMV-seropositive. Each CDR3 is given with its conserved first and last residue. Fields, in order: V gene, J gene, clone size, D gene, CDR3 protein, CDR3 DNA. The D gene is left open where the match is weak. Expanded clones are given a class, and other clones once, few, many or no size at all.

TRBV6-5	TRBJ2-7	NA	TRBD2	CASSFSGGSTYEQYF	TGTGCCAGCAGTTTCAGCGGGGGATCCACCTACGAGCAGTACTTC
TRBV28	TRBJ2-2	few	TRBD2	CASSLAGVEIYTGELFF	TGTGCCAGCAGTTTAGCGGGGGTTGAGATTTACACCGGGGAGCTGTTTTTT
TRBV7-9	TRBJ2-7	NA	NA	CASGILDEQYF	TGTGCCAGCGGCATATTGGACGAGCAGTACTTC
TRBV28	TRBJ2-7	NA	NA	CASSFPSGVGEQYF	TGTGCCAGCAGTTTTCCGTCGGGGGTCGGGGAGCAGTACTTC
TRBV6-5	TRBJ1-1	NA	NA	CASSLRQSEAFF	TGTGCCAGCAGCCTTCGACAGTCTGAAGCTTTCTTT
TRBV2	TRBJ2-1	once	NA	CASSERTSNEQFF	TGTGCCAGCAGTGAGAGGACTTCTAATGAGCAGTTCTTC
TRBV4-2	TRBJ2-7	few	TRBD2	CASSQDRASGYEQYF	TGTGCCAGCAGCCAAGATCGGGCTAGCGGCTACGAGCAGTACTTC
TRBV20-1	TRBJ2-7	NA	TRBD1	CSAGTGAEQYF	TGCAGTGCGGGGACAGGGGCCGAGCAGTACTTC
TRBV9	TRBJ1-2	few	NA	CASSVQTDLNYGYTF	TGTGCCAGCAGCGTACAGACAGACCTTAACTATGGCTACACCTTC
TRBV15	TRBJ2-7	NA	NA	CATSRSGLLGEQYF	TGTGCCACCAGCAGATCAGGGCTGCTAGGCGAGCAGTACTTC
TRBV11-1	TRBJ2-3	NA	TRBD2	CASSLEAGGYTDTQYF	TGTGCCAGCAGCTTAGAGGCGGGGGGCTACACAGATACGCAGTATTTT